This T cell receptor beta chain was observed in a study of Graves' ophthalmopathy and Graves' hyperthyroidism. Investigators amplified TCR beta CDR3 regions from RNA transcripts. First-round RT-PCR with HTBI primers preceded a second-round multiplex PCR. TCRdb reprocessed the multiplex PCR reads via MiXCR and lists one record per CDR3 protein. The repertoire includes some 520,000 distinct CDR3 sequences, roughly 14% of them detected once, and about 9.4% sits in the top ten. This receptor was taken from a woman aged 25 to 39 with Graves' ophthalmopathy. Sequenced sample: blood.

For the CDR3, the DNA is TGCGCCAGCAGCCAAGATCGGGTGGAGGTCTACGATGGGGAGCAGTACTTC. This translates into CASSQDRVEVYDGEQYF. This rearrangement joins TRBV4-1 to TRBJ2-7, with D maybe TRBD2 (5 bases). This CDR3 is built from 17 residues. V gave up 0 bases and J gave up 7 bases, with 22 bases separating them. Germline CDR1 and CDR2: MGHRA and YSYEKL.